This T cell receptor beta chain comes out of a study of CD8 T cells in ankylosing spondylitis. The authors made TCR beta libraries by quantitative 5'-RACE with molecular barcodes. TCRdb re-analysed the 5' RACE reads in MiXCR, keeping a single row per CDR3 protein. In the table there are 300,000 to 350,000 distinct CDR3 sequences, roughly 20% of which are singletons. Study results and caveats: Disease-linked clones displayed a CD8+ phenotype and appeared relatively rarely in peripheral blood.

About this clonotype itself: Its antigen is unidentified.

What was sequenced was blood, either unsorted or a sorted T cell fraction (not recorded which). This sequence was found in a female donor with ankylosing spondylitis or in good health (not recorded which).

The CDR3 nucleotides are TGTGCCTGGAATTTCATGGGCTACGAGCAGTACTTC. Translation gives CAWNFMGYEQYF. The J gene is TRBJ2-7, the V gene TRBV30; D is unresolved. The CDR3 is made up of 12 amino acids. Germline lookup yields CDR1 GTSNPN and CDR2 SVGIG (reference sequence). V lost 4 bases and J lost 3, with 10 bases in between.